The 32 T cell receptor beta chains listed next were all sequenced from one sample in a study of blood T cell repertoires in COVID-19. This table comes from immunoSEQ multiplex PCR, and its TCRdb copy is limited to in-frame clones, with some not included. Found here are under 200,000 clones, about four fifths of them singletons; the top ten hold less than 7%. The sequenced sample was peripheral blood. All receptors come from a man aged 60 to 75 with acute or convalescent COVID-19.

This rearrangement joins TRBV29-1 to TRBJ2-7, with TRBD2 matching over 11 bases. V lost 3 bases to trimming and J lost 4 bases; unmatched junction nucleotides: 5. The CDR3 consists of 14 residues. The germline CDR1 and CDR2 sequences are SQVTM and ANQGSEA. The chain's CDR3 is CSVEFSGGAYEQYF. The DNA of the CDR3 is TGCAGCGTTGAGTTTAGCGGGGGGGCTTACGAGCAGTACTTC.

CDR3 DNA: TGTGCCAGCAGCTTTTTAATCAGGACAGGGTCTAAAACAGATACGCAGTATTTT. It specifies CASSFLIRTGSKTDTQYF. This chain connects TRBV7-9 to TRBJ2-3; 8 bases are shared with TRBD1. The germline CDR1 and CDR2 sequences are SEHNR and FQNEAQ (reference sequence). The CDR3 sequence is 18 residues long. J gave up 3 bases and V 3 bases, and 14 bases lay outside the gene matches.

Written as DNA, the CDR3 is TGTGCCAGCAGTTACCCCCTAGCGGGAGTCCACAATGAGCAGTTCTTC. It codes for CASSYPLAGVHNEQFF. The chain couples TRBV6-2 or TRBV6-3 to TRBJ2-1; TRBD2 matches 10 bases. The CDR3 contains 16 residues. Germline trimming cut 2 bases from V and 5 bases from J; bases unmatched to any gene: 6. Germline CDR1 MNHEY, CDR2 SVGEGT.

This chain uses TRBV6-1 with TRBJ1-5; 7 bases are shared with TRBD1. The junction had 5 bases not matched to a gene; V was cut back by 6 bases and J by 0 bases. The CDR3 runs 15 residues. In germline, CDR1 is MNHNS, CDR2 SASEGT. As DNA, the CDR3 is TGTGCCAGCAGACCTGGACAGGATAGCAATCAGCCCCAGCATTTT. Protein: CASRPGQDSNQPQHF.

This sequence joins TRBV5-6 and TRBJ1-5; D possibly corresponds to TRBD1 (6 bases). The CDR3 runs to 15 residues. V gave up 1 base and J gave up 2 bases, with 10 bases separating them. Germline loops: CDR1 SGHDT, CDR2 YYEEEE. CDR3 DNA: TGTGCCAGCAGCTTGTTGCAGGGGCGCAATCAGCCCCAGCATTTT. Amino acids: CASSLLQGRNQPQHF.

The gene calls are TRBV18 and TRBJ2-1; possibly TRBD1 for D (5 bases). The CDR3 runs to 14 residues. Trimming shortened V by 6 bases and J by 1 base, and 10 bases separated the two germline ends. Per germline, CDR1 KGHSH and CDR2 LQKENI. The CDR3 sequence is CASSDTRSYNEQFF. In DNA form, the CDR3 reads TGTGCCAGCTCGGACACAAGGTCCTACAATGAGCAGTTCTTC.

This clone appeared a few times. Other nucleotide sequences from this sample produce the same CDR3. The rearrangement links TRBV30 to TRBJ2-3, with a tentative D call TRBD2 (7 bases). Germline V CDR1 and CDR2: GTSNPN, SVGIG (reference sequence). Trimming shortened V by 0 bases and J by 3 bases, and 13 bases separated the two germline ends. The CDR3 consists of 15 residues. CDR3 in DNA: TGTGCCTGGAGTGTAGGGGGGGGAGAAACAGATACGCAGTATTTT. It specifies CAWSVGGGETDTQYF.

CDR3 region: CASIFRRGMQETQYF. For the CDR3, the DNA is TGCGCCAGCATCTTCCGCCGGGGAATGCAAGAGACCCAGTACTTC. The chain carries TRBV5-1 and TRBJ2-5; D possibly corresponds to TRBD2 (5 bases). Germline V CDR1 and CDR2: SGHRS, YFSETQ. Trimming pared 6 bases from V and 2 bases from J, leaving 17 bases between. The length of the CDR3 is 15 residues. Combining the CDR3 with reference TRBV5-1 and TRBJ2-5 gives the whole variable domain KAGVTQTPRYLIKTRGQQVTLSCSPISGHRSVSWYQQTPGQGLQFLFEYFSETQRNKGNFPGRFSGRQFSNSRSEMNVSTLELGDSALYLCASIFRRGMQETQYFGPGTRLLVL.

A few counts support this clone. The CDR3 spells CASSQSLSGGNEKLFF. CDR3 DNA sequence: TGCGCCAGCAGCCAGAGTTTGTCCGGGGGTAATGAAAAACTGTTTTTT. The chain uses TRBV4-1 and TRBJ1-4, with a possible D match to TRBD1 (5 bases). The V end was cut by 3 bases, the J end by 4 bases, with 15 bases between. The CDR3 has 16 residues. In germline, CDR1 is MGHRA, CDR2 YSYEKL.

The V call is TRBV11-2, the J call TRBJ2-2; possibly TRBD1 for D (6 bases). The germline V gene has CDR1 SGHAT and CDR2 FQNNGV. The V end was cut by 5 bases, the J end by 5 bases, with 24 bases between. This CDR3 is built from 18 residues. The CDR3 sequence is CASSRVGGIRRSTGELFF. DNA of the CDR3: TGTGCCAGCAGCCGGGTTGGGGGCATTAGAAGGAGTACCGGGGAGCTGTTTTTT.

This clone was found once. The rearrangement joins TRBV7-2 to TRBJ2-2; 14 bases agree with TRBD2. The CDR3 has 17 amino acids. Germline V gene data show CDR1 as SGHTA and CDR2 as FQGNSA. V dropped 5 bases and J dropped 5; count of bases not matched to a gene: 7. CDR3 sequence (DNA): TGTGCCAGCAGCCAGACTAGCGGGGGGGCCGGGACCGGGGAGCTGTTTTTT. Translated, it gives CASSQTSGGAGTGELFF.

The chain has TRBV19 and TRBJ2-1; possible D gene TRBD1, 6 bases. Germline CDR1 is LNHDA and CDR2 is SQIVND (reference sequence). V was shortened by 7 bases and J by 2 bases, with 12 bases between the two germline ends. CDR3 length: 14 amino acids. CDR3 loop: CASKVEGAYNEQFF. The CDR3 nucleotides read TGTGCCAGTAAAGTAGAGGGGGCCTACAATGAGCAGTTCTTC. The whole variable domain, filled in from reference TRBV19 and TRBJ2-1, reads DGGITQSPKYLFRKEGQNVTLSCEQNLNHDAMYWYRQDPGQGLRLIYYSQIVNDFQKGDIAEGYSVSREKKESFPLTVTSAQKNPTAFYLCASKVEGAYNEQFFGPGTRLTVL.

This chain's CDR3 is CASSLGTSGSTDEQFF. CDR3 bases: TGTGCCAGCAGCTTAGGGACTAGCGGGAGTACGGATGAGCAGTTCTTC. The gene calls are TRBV11-2 and TRBJ2-1; 13 bases map to TRBD2. In germline, CDR1 is SGHAT, CDR2 FQNNGV. The CDR3 loop spans 16 amino acids. The J segment lost 8 bases and the V segment lost 1 base, leaving 5 bases of the junction unmatched.

The chain carries TRBV7-8 and TRBJ1-5, with unresolved D. From germline, CDR1 is SGHVS and CDR2 FQNEAQ. This CDR3 is built from 14 residues. Trimming removed 3 bases at V and 1 base at J, with 7 bases between. DNA of the CDR3: TGTGCCAGCAGCTTTTCCCCAAGCAATCAGCCCCAGCATTTT. As protein: CASSFSPSNQPQHF.

V gene TRBV2 combines with J gene TRBJ2-3; 10 bases are shared with TRBD2. The V gene's germline CDR1 is SNHLY and CDR2 FYNNEI. Losses at the gene ends were 6 bases for V and 4 bases for J; bases not matched to a gene: 7. The CDR3 has 15 amino acids. CDR3 loop: CASRTASGSADTQYF. Written as DNA, the CDR3 is TGTGCCAGCAGGACGGCTAGCGGGAGTGCAGATACGCAGTATTTT.

This chain connects TRBV19 to TRBJ1-1; 10 nucleotides line up with TRBD1. V trimming: 4 bases; J trimming: 5 bases; junction bases outside the gene matches: 7. The CDR3 contains 15 residues. Germline-derived CDR1 and CDR2 are LNHDA and SQIVND (reference sequence). CDR3 nucleotides: TGTGCCAGTAGTAAAAGGACAGGGGGGACTACTGAAGCTTTCTTT. Amino acid sequence: CASSKRTGGTTEAFF.

The CDR3 sequence: CATSNTGELFF. CDR3 DNA: TGTGCCACCTCGAACACCGGGGAGCTGTTTTTT. The chain uses TRBV5-8 and TRBJ2-2, with D unresolved. From germline, CDR1 is SGHTS and CDR2 YDEGEE. CDR3 length: 11 amino acids. The germline V and J ends were trimmed by 9 bases and 0 bases, with 3 bases remaining between them.

As concerns this clone: At one of its ends the junction is not consistent with the germline gene, which may arise from a read error. The chain couples TRBV7-7 to TRBJ2-1; D gene unclear. CDR1 and CDR2 from the germline V gene are SSHAT and FNYEAQ (reference sequence). CDR3 length: 13 residues. Here the CDR3 reads CASSLREYNEQFF. In nucleotides, the CDR3 is TGTGCTAGCAGCTTAAGAGAGTACAATGAGCAGTTCTTC. Full variable domain (remainder filled in from reference TRBV7-7 and TRBJ2-1): GAGVSQSPRYKVTKRGQDVTLRCDPISSHATLYWYQQALGQGPEFLTYFNYEAQPDKSGLPSDRFSAERPEGSISTLTIQRTEQRDSAMYRCASSLREYNEQFFGPGTRLTVL.

V usage is TRBV27 and J usage is TRBJ2-1, with 8 positions matching TRBD2. The junction had 7 bases not matched to a gene; V was cut back by 3 bases and J by 6 bases. The CDR3 extends over 15 amino acids. The V gene's germline CDR1 is MNHEY and CDR2 SMNVEV (reference sequence). The CDR3 DNA reads TGTGCCAGCAGTTTGGGCCGGGGGGGCGGCAATGAGCAGTTCTTC. It codes for CASSLGRGGGNEQFF.

J is TRBJ1-2 and V is TRBV4-3, with D unclear. Trimming cost V 5 bases and J 0 bases, with 7 bases left between them. In germline, CDR1 is LGHNA, CDR2 YSLEER. This CDR3 region has 13 residues. CDR3 loop: CASSAAANYGYTF. The CDR3 DNA is TGCGCCAGCAGCGCCGCGGCTAACTATGGCTACACCTTC.

The chain uses TRBV19 and TRBJ2-5, with TRBD2 identical over 13 bases. V lost 7 bases and J lost 2; bases outside the gene matches: 4. The CDR3 spans 15 residues. CDR1 LNHDA and CDR2 SQIVND come from the germline V gene (reference sequence). The CDR3 DNA sequence: TGTGCCAGTACTAGGACTAGCGGGGGTCAAGAGACCCAGTACTTC. It yields the protein CASTRTSGGQETQYF.

The chain links TRBV6-4 to TRBJ2-1; a weak D match, TRBD2 (7 bases). V gave up 4 bases and J gave up 4 bases, with 14 bases separating them. Germline V lookup: CDR1 MRHNA, CDR2 SNTAGT. This CDR3 region has 15 residues. The CDR3: CASSGGASGYNEQFF. The CDR3 DNA sequence: TGTGCCAGCAGTGGGGGGGCTAGCGGATACAATGAGCAGTTCTTC.

The J gene is TRBJ1-6, the V gene TRBV21-1; the table's TRBD1 call for D was not verified on the DNA. TRBV21-1 has pseudogene status. CDR3 length: 15 amino acids. For the CDR3, the DNA is TGTGCCAGCAGCACCTTCACAGGGCCAGGATCACCCCTCCACTTT. Translating gives CASSTFTGPGSPLHF.

This clone was observed once. The chain is built from TRBV5-1 and TRBJ2-7; 7 bases line up with TRBD1. The CDR3 totals 16 residues. After removal of 0 bases from V and 2 bases from J, the junction contained 8 bases not matched to a gene. Germline CDR1 is SGHRS and CDR2 is YFSETQ. The CDR3 DNA sequence: TGCGCCAGCAGCTTGGGGGTAGGGGGCCACCCCTACGAGCAGTACTTC. Protein product: CASSLGVGGHPYEQYF.

Comment on this clone: This may stem from a read error, because a much larger clone lies one nucleotide away. At the DNA level, this CDR3 is encoded by other sequences in the same sample as well. CDR3 residues: CASSLDRGNTEAFF. In DNA, the CDR3 is TGTGCCAGCAGCTTAGACAGGGGGAACACTGAAGCTTTCTTT. This chain uses TRBV13 with TRBJ1-1; the match to TRBD1 covers 7 bases. J was trimmed by 1 base and V by 1 base; bases with no gene match: 0. This CDR3 has 14 residues. Germline CDR1 and CDR2: PRHDT and FYEKMQ (reference sequence).

The V call is TRBV12-3 or TRBV12-4, the J call TRBJ2-7; D may be TRBD1 (6 bases). This CDR3 has 12 amino acids. V shed 3 bases and J shed 4 bases, with 7 bases lying between them. The CDR3 coding sequence is TGTGCCAGCAGTTTCAGGGGTTACGAGCAGTACTTC. Translating gives CASSFRGYEQYF.

This chain links TRBV11-2 with TRBJ2-7, with 8 bases identical to TRBD2. Unmatched junction bases numbered 6, after V lost 1 base and J lost 4 bases. The CDR3 loop spans 15 amino acids. The germline V gene encodes CDR1 SGHAT and CDR2 FQNNGV. The CDR3: CASSLVQGGRYEQYF. CDR3 bases: TGTGCCAGCAGCTTAGTACAGGGCGGGAGGTACGAGCAGTACTTC.

About this clone itself: One base away lies a much larger clone, so this may be a sequencing read error. The CDR3 DNA reads as TGTGCCAGCAGGACAGCGTATGGCTACACCTTC. It encodes CASRTAYGYTF. This chain connects TRBV27 to TRBJ1-2; D perhaps matches TRBD1 (5 bases). The germline V and J ends were trimmed by 6 bases and 5 bases, with 7 bases remaining between them. The CDR3 totals 11 residues. CDR1 and CDR2 (germline): MNHEY, SMNVEV (reference sequence).

The table lists this clone with a count of one. The CDR3 reads CASSLDRDTEAFF. The DNA of the CDR3 is TGTGCCAGCAGCCTAGACAGGGACACTGAAGCTTTCTTT. The chain is built from TRBV7-8 and TRBJ1-1; 7 bases match TRBD1. Germline V gives CDR1 SGHVS, CDR2 FQNEAQ. The V and J ends lost 5 bases and 3 bases, in that order; junction bases with no gene match: 3. CDR3 size: 13 residues.

The gene calls are TRBV25-1 and TRBJ2-3, with 11 bases lining up with TRBD2. The junction had 3 bases not matched to a gene; V was cut back by 1 base and J by 3 bases. The germline CDR1 and CDR2 sequences are MGHDK and SYGVNS. This CDR3 has 16 residues. CDR3 amino acids: CASSELAGGWTDTQYF. CDR3 in DNA: TGTGCCAGCAGTGAATTAGCGGGAGGGTGGACAGATACGCAGTATTTT.

The chain joins TRBV19 to TRBJ1-5, with 7 positions matching TRBD1. With V trimmed by 8 bases and J by 2 bases, 18 bases remained unmatched. Germline V gene lookup returns CDR1 LNHDA and CDR2 SQIVND (reference sequence). The CDR3 runs to 18 residues. The CDR3 sequence: CASGVYYGQARGNQPQHF. CDR3 sequence (DNA): TGTGCCAGTGGGGTTTACTACGGACAGGCCCGGGGCAATCAGCCCCAGCATTTT.

The table lists this clone with many counts. The chain carries TRBV24-1 and TRBJ2-2; 7 nucleotides align to TRBD1. J gave up 3 bases and V 0 bases, and 3 bases lay outside the gene matches. The CDR3 has 16 amino acids. Germline CDR1 is KGHDR and CDR2 is SFDVKD. The CDR3 region has the DNA TGTGCCACCAGTGATTTGGGGACAGCGCACACCGGGGAGCTGTTTTTT. Encoded protein: CATSDLGTAHTGELFF.